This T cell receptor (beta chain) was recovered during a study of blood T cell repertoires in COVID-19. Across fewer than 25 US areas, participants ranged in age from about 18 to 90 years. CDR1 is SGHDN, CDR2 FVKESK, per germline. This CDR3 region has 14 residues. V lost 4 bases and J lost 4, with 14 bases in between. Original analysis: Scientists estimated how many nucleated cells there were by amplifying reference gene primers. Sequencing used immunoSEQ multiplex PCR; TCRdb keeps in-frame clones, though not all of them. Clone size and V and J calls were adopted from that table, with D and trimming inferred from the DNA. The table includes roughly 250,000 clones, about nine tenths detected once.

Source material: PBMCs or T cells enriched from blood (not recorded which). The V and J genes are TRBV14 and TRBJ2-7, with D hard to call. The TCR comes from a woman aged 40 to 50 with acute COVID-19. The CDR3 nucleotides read TGTGCCAGCAGCCTCGCCAGGCCCCCATACGAGCAGTACTTC. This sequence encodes CASSLARPPYEQYF.